Following are 12 T cell receptor beta chains from one sample sequenced in a study of control samples from healthy donors and cancer patients. Profiled with immunoSEQ multiplex PCR; TCRdb holds only in-frame clones, not every one. This table holds about 130,000 clones, about 93% found once. The sequencing sample was made of blood. Receptors originate from a man aged 40-49 years in good health.

V and J are TRBV6-5 and TRBJ1-2; tentatively, D is TRBD1 (5 bases). The CDR3 runs to 13 residues. Germline values: CDR1 MNHEY, CDR2 SVGAGI. V was shortened by 7 bases and J by 5 bases, with 14 bases between the two germline ends. The CDR3: CASNLGREYGYTF. The CDR3 DNA reads TGTGCCAGCAACTTGGGCAGGGAATATGGCTACACCTTC.

The V gene is TRBV7-2, the J gene TRBJ2-7; 12 bases fit TRBD1. The CDR3 is 17 amino acids. Germline V gives CDR1 SGHTA, CDR2 FQGNSA. V lost 6 bases and J lost 1; bases outside the gene matches: 10. The CDR3 bases are TGTGCCAGCAGACGAAAGGGACAGGGGGCCTCATCCTACGAGCAGTACTTC. Its translation is CASRRKGQGASSYEQYF.

The gene calls are TRBV19 and TRBJ1-1; no firm D call. This CDR3 is built from 13 residues. Germline lookup yields CDR1 LNHDA and CDR2 SQIVND (reference sequence). Trimming left V 3 bases short and J 9 bases short, with 14 bases between. The CDR3 reads CASSIARSSQAFF. The CDR3 DNA follows: TGTGCCAGTAGTATCGCTCGGTCCAGCCAAGCTTTCTTT.

CDR3 DNA sequence: TGTGCCAGCAGCTCCCGAGATGGGACCTATGGCTACACCTTC. Protein sequence: CASSSRDGTYGYTF. V is TRBV5-6 and J is TRBJ1-2; tentative D call: TRBD1 (5 bases). V was pared by 3 bases and J by 4 bases, with 13 bases between. CDR1 SGHDT and CDR2 YYEEEE come from the germline V gene. The CDR3 sequence is 14 residues long. Full variable domain (remainder filled in from reference TRBV5-6 and TRBJ1-2): DAGVTQSPTHLIKTRGQQVTLRCSPKSGHDTVSWYQQALGQGPQFIFQYYEEEERQRGNFPDRFSGHQFPNYSSELNVNALLLGDSALYLCASSSRDGTYGYTFGSGTRLTVV.

V and J are TRBV7-2 and TRBJ1-1; D unresolved. The germline V gene encodes CDR1 SGHTA and CDR2 FQGNSA. The germline V and J ends were trimmed by 4 bases and 1 base, with 7 bases remaining between them. The CDR3 consists of 13 residues. CDR3 protein: CASSWQANTEAFF. Written as DNA, the CDR3 is TGTGCCAGCAGCTGGCAGGCGAACACTGAAGCTTTCTTT.

This rearrangement joins TRBV9 to TRBJ1-1; TRBD1 might be the D (6 bases). CDR3 length equals 14 residues. The germline V gene has CDR1 SGDLS and CDR2 YYNGEE. V lost 4 bases to trimming and J lost 3 bases, with 13 bases between them. The CDR3 nucleotides are TGTGCCAGCAGCCAAACAGGGAGGGACACTGAAGCTTTCTTT. Translated: CASSQTGRDTEAFF.

This clone was counted once. V usage is TRBV5-6 and J usage is TRBJ2-1; D is perhaps TRBD1 or TRBD2 (6 bases each). CDR1 SGHDT and CDR2 YYEEEE come from the germline V gene. V lost 4 bases and J 6 bases, leaving 17 bases between the germline ends. The CDR3 consists of 15 residues. For the CDR3, the DNA is TGTGCCAGCAGCCCCGGGGGCGGGGTCCCCAATGAGCAGTTCTTC. It yields the protein CASSPGGGVPNEQFF.

The rearrangement links TRBV3-1 (or the pseudogene TRBV3-2) to TRBJ2-5; 8 positions match TRBD1. CDR3 length: 14 amino acids. The V segment lost 3 bases and the J segment 4 bases; nucleotides outside the gene matches: 4. Per the germline V gene, CDR1 is LGHDT and CDR2 is YNNKEL (reference sequence). The CDR3 is CASSHRQGIETQYF. CDR3 sequence (DNA): TGTGCCAGCAGCCACCGACAGGGGATAGAGACCCAGTACTTC.

The chain links TRBV5-6 to TRBJ2-1; 8 positions match TRBD2. The CDR3 is 14 residues long. CDR1 is SGHDT, CDR2 YYEEEE, per germline. Losses at the gene ends were 2 bases for V and 5 bases for J; bases not matched to a gene: 3. CDR3 region: CASSLIGGDNEQFF. The CDR3 DNA reads TGTGCCAGCAGCTTAATCGGGGGGGACAATGAGCAGTTCTTC.

This chain uses TRBV21-1 with TRBJ1-5. TRBV21-1 is a recognized pseudogene. The CDR3 has 17 residues. The CDR3 here is CASSKRVSGGRGQPQHF. DNA of the CDR3: TGTGCCAGCAGCAAAAGGGTCTCGGGGGGGCGCGGTCAGCCCCAGCATTTT.

This chain joins TRBV7-3 and TRBJ1-1; D might be TRBD1 (6 bases). Germline-derived CDR1 and CDR2 are SGHTA and FQGTGA. V was clipped by 5 bases and J by 5 bases, with 15 bases between them. The CDR3 consists of 14 residues. The DNA of the CDR3 is TGTGCCAGCAGCCAAAGAGGGGGTGAAACTGAAGCTTTCTTT. It yields the protein CASSQRGGETEAFF.

The chain joins TRBV5-4 to TRBJ1-4; D is ambiguous. Trimming removed 0 bases at V and 0 bases at J, with 6 bases between. The germline gives CDR1 SGHNT, CDR2 YYREEE (reference sequence). This CDR3 has 15 amino acids. The CDR3 DNA sequence: TGTGCCAGCAGCTTGGGGGGAGCAACTAATGAAAAACTGTTTTTT. Amino acid sequence: CASSLGGATNEKLFF.